The 22 T cell receptor beta chains below were found in one sample sequenced in a study of spatial heterogeneity in lung cancer. Indicated time point: blood at routine non-recurrence follow-up after resection. TCRdb re-called the 5' RACE reads through MiXCR, storing one row per CDR3 protein. This table holds some 10,000 distinct CDR3 sequences, about 9.4% found once. Here the sequenced sample was PBMCs, taken at follow-up. The receptors were sampled from a female donor with early-stage non-small cell lung cancer.

This clonotype has ten or more counts. This chain joins TRBV4-3 and TRBJ1-1; maybe TRBD1 (5 bases). The length of the CDR3 is 13 residues. Germline V gene lookup returns CDR1 LGHNA and CDR2 YSLEER. V was trimmed by 3 bases and J by 7 bases, leaving 12 bases between them. CDR3: CASSHLGRHEAFF. The CDR3 DNA sequence: TGCGCCAGCAGCCACCTGGGACGGCATGAAGCTTTCTTT.

This clonotype was observed many times. J is TRBJ1-1 and V is TRBV7-9, with D possibly matching TRBD1 (6 bases). The CDR3 loop spans 14 amino acids. The germline gives CDR1 SEHNR, CDR2 FQNEAQ (reference sequence). Between the trimmed V and J ends, which lost 3 bases and 4 bases, there was a span of 12 bases. The CDR3 nucleotides are TGTGCCAGCAGCTTCGGGGGCGGGAGCACTGAAGCTTTCTTT. Protein product: CASSFGGGSTEAFF.

The sample holds many counts of this clonotype. The chain couples TRBV9 to TRBJ2-1, with TRBD2 identical over 9 bases. The CDR3 consists of 15 residues. V lost 0 bases and J lost 8; bases outside the gene matches: 6. The germline gives CDR1 SGDLS, CDR2 YYNGEE. The CDR3 here is CASSVVGTSNDEQFF. In DNA, the CDR3 is TGTGCCAGCAGCGTAGTGGGGACTAGCAACGATGAGCAGTTCTTC.

This chain uses TRBV19 with TRBJ2-2; 8 nucleotides agree with TRBD2. The CDR3 is 13 residues long. CDR1 and CDR2 (germline): LNHDA, SQIVND (reference sequence). V gave up 10 bases and J gave up 4 bases; unmatched junction bases: 5. CDR3 nucleotides: TGTGCCACCCAAACTAGCGGCACCGGGGAGCTGTTTTTT. It encodes CATQTSGTGELFF.

This clonotype was counted at least ten times. This sequence joins TRBV20-1 and TRBJ2-7, with TRBD1 as a possible D gene (6 bases). Germline V gene lookup returns CDR1 DFQATT and CDR2 SNEGSKA (reference sequence). CDR3 size: 13 residues. V was shortened by 6 bases and J by 0 bases, with 12 bases between the two germline ends. CDR3 DNA sequence: TGCAGTGCCACAGGGCCAAGCTCCTACGAGCAGTACTTC. It is translated as CSATGPSSYEQYF.

The chain has TRBV4-1 and TRBJ2-3, with 12 bases fitting TRBD2. Per germline, CDR1 MGHRA and CDR2 YSYEKL. CDR3 length equals 17 residues. The V segment lost 2 bases and the J segment 2 bases; nucleotides outside the gene matches: 5. The CDR3 loop reads CASSQSGLAGNTDTQYF. The CDR3 nucleotides are TGCGCCAGCAGCCAATCCGGACTAGCGGGAAACACAGATACGCAGTATTTT.

This sequence joins TRBV6-5 and TRBJ1-2, with D unclear. Deletions cut 2 bases from V and 5 bases from J, with 9 bases between. Germline CDR1 MNHEY, CDR2 SVGAGI. This CDR3 is 13 amino acids long. The CDR3 sequence: CASSYGAGYGYTF. CDR3 bases: TGTGCCAGCAGTTACGGAGCGGGTTATGGCTACACCTTC.

V gene TRBV6-6 combines with J gene TRBJ2-1; tentatively, D is TRBD2 (5 bases). CDR3 length: 15 amino acids. In germline, CDR1 is MNHNY, CDR2 SVGAGI (reference sequence). V lost 5 bases and J lost 0, with 11 bases in between. CDR3 sequence: CASSLLADSYNEQFF. The CDR3 bases are TGTGCCAGCAGTCTCCTAGCCGACTCCTACAATGAGCAGTTCTTC.

This clonotype was seen many times. CDR3 sequence: CASSLVSTNEKLFF. CDR3 in DNA: TGTGCCAGCAGCTTAGTATCAACTAATGAAAAACTGTTTTTT. The chain employs TRBV7-9 and TRBJ1-4; D remains ambiguous. V was shortened by 1 base and J by 0 bases, with 3 bases between the two germline ends. CDR1 and CDR2 (germline): SEHNR, FQNEAQ (reference sequence). The CDR3 consists of 14 residues.

This clonotype was counted at least ten times. The rearrangement uses TRBV18 and TRBJ2-4; D gene unclear. The germline V gene has CDR1 KGHSH and CDR2 LQKENI. V dropped 0 bases and J dropped 0 bases, with 9 bases sitting between them. This CDR3 is built from 16 residues. The CDR3 DNA follows: TGTGCCAGCTCACCACCGGAGCTTCTAGCCAAAAACATTCAGTACTTC. Its protein product is CASSPPELLAKNIQYF.

By sample fraction, this clonotype is large (0.1 to 1%). The chain employs TRBV27 and TRBJ2-7; 10 bases match TRBD2. After removal of 6 bases from V and 1 base from J, the junction contained 3 bases not matched to a gene. Germline assignment: CDR1 MNHEY and CDR2 SMNVEV (reference sequence). The CDR3 runs 14 residues. CDR3 loop: CASRRTSGSYEQYF. CDR3 sequence (DNA): TGTGCCAGCAGGAGGACTAGCGGATCCTACGAGCAGTACTTC.

This clonotype has ten or more counts. This sequence joins TRBV24-1 and TRBJ2-1; possible D gene TRBD2, 7 bases. Trimming cost V 4 bases and J 3 bases, with 18 bases left between them. The CDR3 has 17 residues. Germline V gene data show CDR1 as KGHDR and CDR2 as SFDVKD. As DNA, the CDR3 is TGTGCCACCAGTGACCCACAGGGACGGGGGGACTACAATGAGCAGTTCTTC. It is translated as CATSDPQGRGDYNEQFF.

This clonotype was detected many times. This chain uses TRBV4-1 with TRBJ1-2, with TRBD1 matching 9 bases. The junction had 10 bases not matched to a gene; V was cut back by 3 bases and J by 5 bases. Germline V gene sequence: CDR1 MGHRA, CDR2 YSYEKL. The CDR3 sequence is 16 residues long. CDR3 in DNA: TGCGCCAGCAGCCATCCTGTAGGTGGACAGGGGTATGGCTACACCTTC. Translating it yields CASSHPVGGQGYGYTF.

V and J are TRBV10-1 and TRBJ1-1; D is uncertain. Trimming took 2 bases from V and 4 from J, leaving 2 bases between them. There are 11 residues in the CDR3. Germline-derived CDR1 and CDR2 are WNHNN and SYGVQD (reference sequence). CDR3 region: CASSEATEAFF. The CDR3 DNA follows: TGCGCCAGCAGTGAGGCCACTGAAGCTTTCTTT.

This clonotype has at least ten counts. The chain links TRBV7-6 to TRBJ1-5, with TRBD1 matching 9 bases. Germline values: CDR1 SGHVS, CDR2 FNYEAQ. V shed 5 bases, J shed 7 bases, and the junction held 9 bases outside the gene matches. The CDR3 runs 15 residues. The CDR3 DNA is TGTGCCAGCAGCGCAACGGGACAGGGTAACCAGCCCCAGCATTTT. Protein product: CASSATGQGNQPQHF.

This clonotype was seen many times. One end of the junction does not line up with germline, which may come from a read error. The chain recombines TRBV4-3 with TRBJ2-2; TRBD1 matches at 7 bases. This CDR3 region has 14 residues. Germline CDR1 is LGHNA and CDR2 is YSLEER. The CDR3 DNA reads TGCGCCAGCAGCCAAGGCAGGGCCCCAGGGGGGCTGTTTTTT. It translates to CASSQGRAPGGLFF.

V is TRBV19 and J is TRBJ2-1; no firm D call. The CDR3 totals 13 residues. The ends were cut back, 6 bases at V and 3 bases at J, with 9 bases in the middle. CDR1 LNHDA and CDR2 SQIVND come from the germline V gene (reference sequence). The CDR3 DNA sequence: TGTGCCAGTAGCGTAGGCAACTACAATGAGCAGTTCTTC. It translates to CASSVGNYNEQFF.

This clonotype has ten or more counts. V and J are TRBV27 and TRBJ2-5; 7 bases map to TRBD2. The trim removed 5 bases at V and 5 bases at J, leaving 20 bases unmatched. The CDR3 spans 18 residues. Germline V lookup: CDR1 MNHEY, CDR2 SMNVEV (reference sequence). Here the CDR3 DNA reads TGTGCCAGCAGTCCCCGAGGCCCGCGAGCGGGACGCTCGGAGACCCAGTACTTC. The encoded protein is CASSPRGPRAGRSETQYF.

This clonotype was seen only a few times. The J gene is TRBJ2-7, the V gene TRBV10-2; D unclear. The CDR3 totals 14 residues. Germline V gene lookup returns CDR1 WSHSY and CDR2 SAAADI. V lost 2 bases, J lost 3 bases, and 11 bases lay in between. In nucleotides, the CDR3 is TGCGCCAGCAGTGAGGATGCCGGTTTCTACGAGCAGTACGTC. It specifies CASSEDAGFYEQYV.

The chain uses TRBV20-1 and TRBJ2-7; D may be TRBD1 (6 bases). With 0 bases removed from V and 4 bases from J, the gap between germline ends came to 13 bases. This CDR3 is built from 14 residues. Germline V gene sequence: CDR1 DFQATT, CDR2 SNEGSKA (reference sequence). CDR3 region: CSARDKGVPYEQYF. CDR3 DNA sequence: TGCAGTGCTAGAGATAAGGGGGTTCCGTACGAGCAGTACTTC.

Many counts were recorded for this clonotype. The V gene is TRBV27, the J gene TRBJ2-1; 11 bases match TRBD1. CDR3 length equals 15 residues. V lost 7 bases and J lost 9; bases outside the gene matches: 11. Germline-derived CDR1 and CDR2 are MNHEY and SMNVEV (reference sequence). The CDR3 region has the DNA TGTGCCAGCACGGTCCGGGACAGGGGGGTCGGTGAGCAGTTCTTC. The encoded protein is CASTVRDRGVGEQFF.

This clonotype came up many times. The chain is built from TRBV20-1 and TRBJ2-2, with D possibly being TRBD2 (6 bases). CDR1 is DFQATT and CDR2 is SNEGSKA in the germline V gene (reference sequence). V was shortened by 0 bases and J by 6 bases, with 14 bases between the two germline ends. CDR3 length: 15 residues. CDR3 residues: CSARERDWRAGELFF. The CDR3 DNA follows: TGCAGTGCTAGAGAAAGGGACTGGAGGGCCGGGGAGCTGTTTTTT.